This TCR beta chain was identified during a study of vaccination effects on CD4 cells after COVID-19. Looking at the study overall: Each well held about 2.1 million PBMC cultured with around 9.2 ug/ml peptides and roughly 9 IU/ml IL-2. Study conclusions and caveats: Both infection-induced and vaccine-induced clones contracted markedly at late post-vaccination timepoints. There was only 1 of 255 vaccine-induced clones in healthy vaccinees that cross-reacted with common cold coronaviruses.

Generated by immunoSEQ multiplex PCR, the TCRdb table keeps only in-frame clones and is missing some. The sample includes 40,000 or so clones, 82% of them seen just once. Concerning this clone: The antigen is unknown.

Subsequent to a culture period of 10 days, CD4+ T cells were isolated. This receptor was identified in a human donor who received a COVID-19 vaccine. Sequencing used CD4+ T cells from PBMCs cultured without peptide, obtained before COVID-19 vaccination.

The chain's CDR3 is CASSSTGGTGELFF. In DNA, the CDR3 is TGTGCCAGCAGCTCGACAGGGGGCACCGGGGAGCTGTTTTTT. The genes are TRBV7-9 and TRBJ2-2; 9 nucleotides align to TRBD1. Trimming took 4 bases from V and 4 from J; bases not matched to a gene: 1. In germline, CDR1 is SEHNR, CDR2 FQNEAQ (reference sequence). The CDR3 contains 14 residues.